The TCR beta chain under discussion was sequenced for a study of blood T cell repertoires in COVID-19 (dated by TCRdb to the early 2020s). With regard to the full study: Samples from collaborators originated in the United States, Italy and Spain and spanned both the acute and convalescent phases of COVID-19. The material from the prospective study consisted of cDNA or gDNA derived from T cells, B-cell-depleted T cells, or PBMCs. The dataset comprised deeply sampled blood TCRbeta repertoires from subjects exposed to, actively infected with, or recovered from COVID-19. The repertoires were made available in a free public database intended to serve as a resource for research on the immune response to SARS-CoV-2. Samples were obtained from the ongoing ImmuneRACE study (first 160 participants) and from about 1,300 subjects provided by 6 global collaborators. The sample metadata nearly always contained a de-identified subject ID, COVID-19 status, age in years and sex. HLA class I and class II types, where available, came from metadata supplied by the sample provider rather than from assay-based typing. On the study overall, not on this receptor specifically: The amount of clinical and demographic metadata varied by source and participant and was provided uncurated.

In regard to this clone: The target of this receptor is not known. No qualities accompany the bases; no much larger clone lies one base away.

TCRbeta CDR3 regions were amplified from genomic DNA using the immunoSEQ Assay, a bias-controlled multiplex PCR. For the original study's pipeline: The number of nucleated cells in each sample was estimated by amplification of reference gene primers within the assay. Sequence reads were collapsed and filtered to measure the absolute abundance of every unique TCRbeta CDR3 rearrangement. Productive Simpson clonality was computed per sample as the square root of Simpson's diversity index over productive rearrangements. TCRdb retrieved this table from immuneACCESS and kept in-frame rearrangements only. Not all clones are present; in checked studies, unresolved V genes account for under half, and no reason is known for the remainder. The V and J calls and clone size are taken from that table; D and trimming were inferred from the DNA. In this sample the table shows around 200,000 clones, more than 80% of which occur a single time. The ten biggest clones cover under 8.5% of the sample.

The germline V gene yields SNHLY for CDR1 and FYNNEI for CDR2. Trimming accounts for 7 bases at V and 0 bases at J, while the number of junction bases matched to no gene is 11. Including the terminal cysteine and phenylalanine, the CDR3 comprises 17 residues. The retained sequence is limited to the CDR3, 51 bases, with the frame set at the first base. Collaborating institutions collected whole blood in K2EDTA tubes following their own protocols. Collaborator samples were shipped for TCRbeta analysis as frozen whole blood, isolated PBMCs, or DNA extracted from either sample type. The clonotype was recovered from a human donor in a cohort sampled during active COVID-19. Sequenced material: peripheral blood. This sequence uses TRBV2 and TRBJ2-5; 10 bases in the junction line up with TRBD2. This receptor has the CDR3 CASKQSGGATYQETQYF. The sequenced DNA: TGTGCCAGCAAACAAAGCGGGGGGGCCACTTACCAAGAGACCCAGTACTTC.